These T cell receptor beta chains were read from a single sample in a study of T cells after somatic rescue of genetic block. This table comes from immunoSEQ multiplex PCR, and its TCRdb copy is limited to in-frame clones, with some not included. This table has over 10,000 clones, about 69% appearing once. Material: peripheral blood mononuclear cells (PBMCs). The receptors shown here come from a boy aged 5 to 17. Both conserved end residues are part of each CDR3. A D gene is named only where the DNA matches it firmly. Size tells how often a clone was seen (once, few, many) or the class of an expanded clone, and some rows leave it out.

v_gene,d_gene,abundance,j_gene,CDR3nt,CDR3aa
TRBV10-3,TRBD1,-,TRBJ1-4,TGTGCCATCAGTGATATAGGACAGGGAGGGCAGGAGGGAAAACTGTTTTTT,CAISDIGQGGQEGKLFF
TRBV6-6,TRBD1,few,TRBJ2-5,TGTGCCAGCAGACTTAGACAGGGGTCAGAGACCCAGTACTTC,CASRLRQGSETQYF
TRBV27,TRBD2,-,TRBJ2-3,TGTGCCAGCAGTCCCGGGACTAGCGGGAGGGCCCATACGCAGTATTTT,CASSPGTSGRAHTQYF
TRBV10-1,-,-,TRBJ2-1,TGCGCCAGCAGTGAGTCGGCTAGACTCTCGGGGGATGAGCAGTTCTTC,CASSESARLSGDEQFF
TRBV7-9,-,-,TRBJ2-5,TGTGCCAGCAGCTTACACGGGAGTTATGGGGTTCAAGAGACCCAGTACTTC,CASSLHGSYGVQETQYF
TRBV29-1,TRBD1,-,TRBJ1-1,TGCAGCGTTGCGGGACAGTTGAACACTGAAGCTTTCTTT,CSVAGQLNTEAFF
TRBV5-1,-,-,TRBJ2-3,TGCGCCAGCAGCTTGCTGAGGGATACGCAGTATTTT,CASSLLRDTQYF
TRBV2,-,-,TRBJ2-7,TGTGCCAGCGCTGGGGGAGACTGGAAGTACTTC,CASAGGDWKYF
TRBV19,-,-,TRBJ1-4,TGTGCCAGTAGTACGGACAGTTCAACTAATGAAAAACTGTTTTTT,CASSTDSSTNEKLFF
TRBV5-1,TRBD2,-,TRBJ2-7,TGCGCCAGCAGCCCCGGGACTAGTCTCCCCTACGAGCAGTACTTC,CASSPGTSLPYEQYF
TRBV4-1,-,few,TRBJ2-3,TGCGCCAGCAGCCAAGATTCCGCATACACAGATACGCAGTATTTT,CASSQDSAYTDTQYF
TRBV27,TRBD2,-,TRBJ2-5,TGTGCCAGCCGAGGGGCGGGAGGCGGGCAAGAGACCCAGTACTTC,CASRGAGGGQETQYF
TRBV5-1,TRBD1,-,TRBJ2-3,TGCGCCAGCAGCTTGGAACAGGGGTTGACAGATACGCAGTATTTT,CASSLEQGLTDTQYF
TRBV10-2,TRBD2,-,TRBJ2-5,TGCGCCAGCAGTCCTCCGGGACTAGCTGGCGAGACCCAGTACTTC,CASSPPGLAGETQYF
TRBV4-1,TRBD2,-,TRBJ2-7,TGCGCCAGCAGCCAGGCACTAGCGGGGGGCACCATCTCCTACGAGCAGTACTTC,CASSQALAGGTISYEQYF
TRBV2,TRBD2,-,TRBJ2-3,TGTGCCGTACGACTAGCGGGCACAGATACGCAGTATTTT,CAVRLAGTDTQYF
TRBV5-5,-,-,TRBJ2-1,TGTGCCAGCAGCTTTTGGACAGCCCTCGGGGAGCAGTTCTTC,CASSFWTALGEQFF
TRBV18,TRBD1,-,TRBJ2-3,TGTGCCAGCTCACCCAGGGGCAGGGGGCTCCCACGCACAGATACGCAGTATTTT,CASSPRGRGLPRTDTQYF
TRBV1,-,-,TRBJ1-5,TGCACCAGCAGCCAACTAGGACAGAGCCGAAATCAGCCCCAGCATTTT,CTSSQLGQSRNQPQHF
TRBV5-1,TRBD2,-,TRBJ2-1,TGCGCCAGCACCTACAGCGGGGGGATCTATGAGCAGTTCTTC,CASTYSGGIYEQFF
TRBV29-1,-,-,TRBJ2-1,TGCAGCGTTGAAGATCCCGCTTACAGGAACCACTACAATGAGCAGTTCTTC,CSVEDPAYRNHYNEQFF
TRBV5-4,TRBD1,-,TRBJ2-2,TGTGCCAGCAGCTTGGGACAGGGGGCGAACACCGGGGAGCTGTTTTTT,CASSLGQGANTGELFF
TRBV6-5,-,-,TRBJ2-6,TGTGCCAGCAGTTACAAGGGCTCTGGGGTCAACGTCCTGACTTTC,CASSYKGSGVNVLTF
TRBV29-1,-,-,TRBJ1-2,TGCACCTACCTCGGAACCCCTCAAGGGGCTGGAAACGGCTACACCTTC,CTYLGTPQGAGNGYTF
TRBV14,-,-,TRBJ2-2,TGTGCCAGCAGCCAAGCCGGGACACGCACCGGGGAGCTGTTTTTT,CASSQAGTRTGELFF
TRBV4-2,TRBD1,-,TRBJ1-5,TGTGCCAGCAGCCAAGAGGAGGGACAGGATCATCAGCCCCAGCATTTT,CASSQEEGQDHQPQHF
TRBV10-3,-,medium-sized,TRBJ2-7,TGTGCCATCAGTGAGGGCGGTCCCGAGCAGTACTTC,CAISEGGPEQYF
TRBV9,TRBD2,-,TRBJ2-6,TGTGCCAGCAGCGCAGGGGGAGGACTAGCGGCTGGGGCCAACGTCCTGACTTTC,CASSAGGGLAAGANVLTF
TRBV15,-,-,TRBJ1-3,TGTGCCACCAGCAGGCACTTGAGCTCTGGAAACACCATATATTTT,CATSRHLSSGNTIYF
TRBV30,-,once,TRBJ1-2,TGTGCCTGGAATTGGGACACCAACTATGGCTACACCTTC,CAWNWDTNYGYTF
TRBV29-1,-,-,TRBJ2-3,TGCAGCGTGCGACTATGGGAATCTAGCACAGATACGCAGTATTTT,CSVRLWESSTDTQYF
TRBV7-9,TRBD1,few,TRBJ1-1,TGTGCCAGCAGCCCGCAGGGGGCGATGAACACTGAAGCTTTCTTT,CASSPQGAMNTEAFF
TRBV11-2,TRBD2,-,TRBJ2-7,TGTGCCAGCAGCTTAGTAGTGGGGACTAGCTACGAGCAGTACTTC,CASSLVVGTSYEQYF
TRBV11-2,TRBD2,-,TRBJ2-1,TGTGCCAGCAGCCCGGGACTAGGTATACAGTTCTTC,CASSPGLGIQFF
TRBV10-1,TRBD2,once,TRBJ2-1,TGCGCCAGCAGTCGGGGGGGTAGTGCCAATGAGCAGTTCTTC,CASSRGGSANEQFF
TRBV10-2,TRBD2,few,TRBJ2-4,TGCGCCAGCAGTTTGTTAGCGGGATCGCTAGCCAAAAACATTCAGTACTTC,CASSLLAGSLAKNIQYF
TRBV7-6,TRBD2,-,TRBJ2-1,TGTGCCAGCAGCTTAGGTAGCGGGCCCTACAATGAGCAGTTCTTC,CASSLGSGPYNEQFF
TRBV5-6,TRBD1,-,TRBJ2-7,TGTGCCAGCAGCTTAGGACAGGGGGACCAGCGGATTTCCTACGAGCAGTACTTC,CASSLGQGDQRISYEQYF
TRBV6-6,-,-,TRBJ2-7,TGTGCCAGCACCCTTCAGGGGAGCTCCTACGAGCAGTACTTC,CASTLQGSSYEQYF
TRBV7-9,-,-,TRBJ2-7,TGTGCCAGCAGCTCATGGGCACAGGGATCCTTCTACGAGCAGTACTTC,CASSSWAQGSFYEQYF
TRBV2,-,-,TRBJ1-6,TGTGCCAGCAGTCAAGGGACGTCGATTATCAATTCACCCCTCCACTTT,CASSQGTSIINSPLHF
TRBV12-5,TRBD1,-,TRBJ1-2,TGTGCTAGTGGTCTCCCCCCCTACAGGGGCCTCGGAGGCTACACCTTC,CASGLPPYRGLGGYTF
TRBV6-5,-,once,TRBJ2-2,TGTGCCAGCAGGCCTCGACAGGTCGGGGAGCTGTTTTTT,CASRPRQVGELFF
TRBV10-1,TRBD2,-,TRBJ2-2,TGCGCCAGCAGTGAAGGAGGGAGGGACACCGGGGAGCTGTTTTTT,CASSEGGRDTGELFF
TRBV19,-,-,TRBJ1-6,TGTGCCAGTAGTATATACAGGACAGCTAATTCACCCCTCCACTTT,CASSIYRTANSPLHF
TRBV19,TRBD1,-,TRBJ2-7,TGTGCCAGTAGTAGACAGGGTTACGAGCAGTACTTC,CASSRQGYEQYF
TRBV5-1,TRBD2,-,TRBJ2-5,TGCGCCAGCAGCTTGCCCGGACTAGCGGAGAAAGAGACCCAGTACTTC,CASSLPGLAEKETQYF
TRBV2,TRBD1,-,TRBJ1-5,TGTGCCAGCTCTGTCCAGGGGGCTAGCAATCAGCCCCAGCATTTT,CASSVQGASNQPQHF
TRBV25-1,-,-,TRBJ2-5,TGTGCCAGCAGTGATCCCCGCGTCGGTGGAGGGCAAGAGACCCAGTACTTC,CASSDPRVGGGQETQYF
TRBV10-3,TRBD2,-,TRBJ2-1,TGTGCCATCAGGTCCGGGACTAGCGGGAGGGTCTCCTACAATGAGCAGTTCTTC,CAIRSGTSGRVSYNEQFF
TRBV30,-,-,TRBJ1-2,TGTGCCTGGAGTTCCGGGGGCGACTATGGCTACACCTTC,CAWSSGGDYGYTF
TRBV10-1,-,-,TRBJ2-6,TGCGCCAGCACCCGCTCGACGGGGGCCAACGTCCTGACTTTC,CASTRSTGANVLTF